The T cell receptor beta chain under discussion was sequenced for a study of blood T cell repertoires in COVID-19. Overall study context: The United States, Italy and Spain provided the acute and convalescent COVID-19 samples. Sources were T cells, B-cell-depleted T cells, or PBMCs; the material itself was cDNA or gDNA.

Clinical histories supplied by participants themselves formed the basis of cohort assignment. The CDR3 sequence is 16 residues long. CDR1 and CDR2 from the germline V gene are SGHRS and YFSETQ. Unmatched junction bases numbered 10, after V lost 3 bases and J lost 2 bases. In the source study's methods: How many nucleated cells were present was estimated from reference gene primer amplification. Libraries were prepared by immunoSEQ multiplex PCR; TCRdb keeps only in-frame clonotypes and omits some of them. V and J calls and clone size are given by that table; D and trimming were obtained from the DNA. The sample has about 300,000 clones, 85% seen once.

V usage is TRBV5-1 and J usage is TRBJ2-5; 7 bases are a match to TRBD2. The clonotype originates from a woman between 50 and 59 years old who had recovered from COVID-19. What was sequenced was PBMCs or T cells enriched from blood (not recorded which). CDR3 nucleotide sequence: TGCGCCAGCAGCTGGGGGTGGGCTAGCGGACAAGAGACCCAGTACTTC. Translating gives CASSWGWASGQETQYF.